These 6 T cell receptor beta chains came from one sample sequenced in a study of T cell responses to AZD1222 COVID-19 vaccine. Assay used: immunoSEQ multiplex PCR; TCRdb lists only in-frame clones, some missing. The repertoire includes about 160,000 clones, roughly nine tenths of them detected once, and less than 2.5% sits in the top ten. This specimen consisted of peripheral blood, obtained on day 0 of AZD1222 vaccination. The receptors originated from an adult in good health.

This rearrangement joins TRBV2 to TRBJ1-6, with 10 bases identical to TRBD1. Trimming took 7 bases from V and 7 from J; bases not matched to a gene: 4. Per the germline V gene, CDR1 is SNHLY and CDR2 is FYNNEI. The CDR3 consists of 14 residues. In nucleotides, the CDR3 is TGTGCCAGCAAGGGACAGGGGCAGAATTCACCCCTCCACTTT. It specifies CASKGQGQNSPLHF.

The rearrangement links TRBV30 to TRBJ1-6; TRBD1 matches at 9 bases. This CDR3 has 15 residues. Germline V lookup: CDR1 GTSNPN, CDR2 SVGIG (reference sequence). J gave up 5 bases and V 2 bases, and 4 bases lay outside the gene matches. The CDR3 spells CAWSIGQGNNSPLHF. Written as DNA, the CDR3 is TGTGCCTGGAGTATAGGACAGGGGAATAATTCACCCCTCCACTTT.

In DNA form, the CDR3 reads TGTGCCACCAGCAGCCCTCTAGCGGGGAACTCCTACGAGCAGTACTTC. This codes for CATSSPLAGNSYEQYF. V usage is TRBV15 and J usage is TRBJ2-7, with 9 positions matching TRBD2. CDR1 and CDR2 from the germline V gene are LNHNV and YYDKDF (reference sequence). CDR3 length equals 16 residues. With V trimmed by 3 bases and J by 0 bases, 6 bases remained unmatched. Looking up the rest from reference TRBV15 and TRBJ2-7 gives the full variable domain: DAMVIQNPRYQVTQFGKPVTLSCSQTLNHNVMYWYQQKSSQAPKLLFHYYDKDFNNEADTPDNFQSRRPNTSFCFLDIRSPGLGDTAMYLCATSSPLAGNSYEQYFGPGTRLTVT.

The table lists this clone with a count of one. The chain has TRBV19 and TRBJ2-7; D call uncertain. The V end lost 5 bases, the J end lost 4 bases, and 12 bases lay between the germline ends. The CDR3 has 13 amino acids. The germline CDR1 and CDR2 sequences are LNHDA and SQIVND (reference sequence). The chain's CDR3 is CASSSSDGYEQYF. In DNA form, the CDR3 reads TGTGCCAGTAGTTCTTCGGACGGGTACGAGCAGTACTTC.

CDR3 protein: CASSESRNTEAFF. Here the CDR3 DNA reads TGCGCCAGCAGTGAGTCGAGGAACACTGAAGCTTTCTTT. This sequence joins TRBV10-1 and TRBJ1-1, with unresolved D. The CDR3 totals 13 residues. CDR1 is WNHNN, CDR2 SYGVQD, per germline (reference sequence). Trimming pared 0 bases from V and 1 base from J, leaving 3 bases between.

This chain connects TRBV6-2 or TRBV6-3 to TRBJ1-1, with a possible D match to TRBD1 (6 bases). The CDR3 has 13 amino acids. Per the germline V gene, CDR1 is MNHEY and CDR2 is SVGEGT. The V end was cut by 6 bases, the J end by 6 bases, with 14 bases between. The CDR3 sequence: CASSYQGYPEAFF. The CDR3 nucleotides are TGTGCCAGCAGCTATCAGGGGTACCCTGAAGCTTTCTTT.